This T cell receptor beta chain emerged from a study of cytomegalovirus exposure and HLA in healthy donors. Study-level information: Previous work identified 90 million to 130 million unique TCR beta sequences from roughly 180 million T cells. The study, taken as a whole, reports: Versus the roughly 640-donor mean, an Asian-associated ancestry cluster reportedly showed fewer N-insertions in a later analysis. Researchers reported in a later analysis that a missense DCLRE1C variant was tied to TCR beta V- and J-gene trimming.

A word on this clone: Its antigen is not identified.

The germline V gene has CDR1 MNHEY and CDR2 SVGAGI. The CDR3 has 16 amino acids. V was clipped by 1 base and J by 4 bases, with 16 bases between them. It was with 60 Vbeta and 13 Jbeta primers that the PCR ran. Sequenced by immunoSEQ multiplex PCR; TCRdb stores in-frame clones only, minus some. The sample lists about 160,000 clones, about two thirds occurring once. The rearrangement uses TRBV6-5 and TRBJ1-1; D perhaps matches TRBD1 (5 bases). The sequence was collected from a woman under 40 in good health and CMV-seronegative. Input material: PBMCs. In DNA, the CDR3 is TGTGCCAGCAGTTACTACGGCCTTCAGGGTCTCACTGAAGCTTTCTTT. It translates to CASSYYGLQGLTEAFF.